Here is one T cell receptor (beta chain) with its context. Its antigen is not identified. The CDR3 consists of 13 residues. Germline V gives CDR1 MNHEY, CDR2 SVGAGI. Trimming at V came to 8 bases and at J to 2 bases, leaving 3 bases not matched to a gene. Pools of viral peptides were used by the ViraFEST assay to expand antigen-specific CD4+ T cells ahead of sequencing. Subsequent to a culture period of about ten days, CD4+ T cells were isolated. Vaccine administered to participants consisted of two doses of either BNT162b2 or mRNA-1273. Culturing of some 2 million PBMC per well took place with approximately 10 IU/ml IL-2 and approximately 9.9 ug/ml peptides. Cultures had half their medium replaced with IL-2 medium on days 3 and 7. These data originate in a study of vaccination effects on CD4 cells after COVID-19. Study results and caveats: Healthy vaccinees showed cross-reactivity with common cold coronaviruses in only 1 of 255 vaccine-induced clones.

Generated by immunoSEQ multiplex PCR, the TCRdb table keeps only in-frame clones and is missing some. In the table there are 30,000 or so clones, 72% of which are singletons. The clonotype comes from a human donor who received a COVID-19 vaccine. The V gene is TRBV6-5, the J gene TRBJ2-7, with 10 bases identical to TRBD2. The sequenced sample was CD4+ T cells from PBMCs cultured with HCoV-229E spike peptides, obtained after COVID-19 vaccination. The CDR3 region has the DNA TGTGCCAGCTGGACTAGCGGAGCCTACGAGCAGTACTTC. Protein: CASWTSGAYEQYF.